The clone carrying this TCR beta chain was seen at least ten times. The sample comes from a study of metastatic and nonmetastatic thyroid tumors. Among the patients, none had received any treatment before thyroid surgery. Authors' analysis steps: Built for papillary thyroid cancer, a distant-metastasis classifier drew on CDR3 differences across clinicopathological groups. TCRdb re-called clones from the PCR reads using MiXCR. It is TCRdb's table, rather than the study itself, that gives the V and J calls and clone size. The sample lists 34,000 or so clones, roughly a fifth occurring once. The CDR3 runs 13 residues. Germline-derived CDR1 and CDR2 are MNHEY and SVGEGT. The J segment lost 7 bases and the V segment lost 6 bases, leaving 9 bases of the junction unmatched.

This sequence joins TRBV6-2 or TRBV6-3 and TRBJ2-7; 7 bases agree with TRBD1. Sequencing used blood. The source of this sequence is a female donor with papillary thyroid cancer or a benign thyroid nodule (not recorded which). Some clones in this sample may be carry-over from other donors' samples. CDR3 nucleotide sequence: TGTGCCAGCAGACCTAGGGGGCCTGGAGAGCAGTACTTC. This gives the protein CASRPRGPGEQYF.